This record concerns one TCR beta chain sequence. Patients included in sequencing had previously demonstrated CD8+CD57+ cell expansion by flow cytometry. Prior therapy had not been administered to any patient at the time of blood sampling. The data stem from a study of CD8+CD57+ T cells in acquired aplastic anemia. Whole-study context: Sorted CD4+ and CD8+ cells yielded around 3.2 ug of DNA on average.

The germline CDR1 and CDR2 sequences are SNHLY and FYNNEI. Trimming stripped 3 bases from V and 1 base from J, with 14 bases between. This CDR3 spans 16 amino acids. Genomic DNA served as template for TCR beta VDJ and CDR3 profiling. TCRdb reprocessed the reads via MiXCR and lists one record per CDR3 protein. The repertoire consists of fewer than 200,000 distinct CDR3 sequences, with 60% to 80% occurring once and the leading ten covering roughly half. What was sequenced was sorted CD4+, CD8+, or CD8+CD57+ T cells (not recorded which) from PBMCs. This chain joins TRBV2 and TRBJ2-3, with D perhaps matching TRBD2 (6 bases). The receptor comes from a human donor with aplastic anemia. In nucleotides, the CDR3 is TGTGCCAGCAGTGAGATGGGGGGAGGAGGCACAGATACGCAGTATTTT. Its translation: CASSEMGGGGTDTQYF.